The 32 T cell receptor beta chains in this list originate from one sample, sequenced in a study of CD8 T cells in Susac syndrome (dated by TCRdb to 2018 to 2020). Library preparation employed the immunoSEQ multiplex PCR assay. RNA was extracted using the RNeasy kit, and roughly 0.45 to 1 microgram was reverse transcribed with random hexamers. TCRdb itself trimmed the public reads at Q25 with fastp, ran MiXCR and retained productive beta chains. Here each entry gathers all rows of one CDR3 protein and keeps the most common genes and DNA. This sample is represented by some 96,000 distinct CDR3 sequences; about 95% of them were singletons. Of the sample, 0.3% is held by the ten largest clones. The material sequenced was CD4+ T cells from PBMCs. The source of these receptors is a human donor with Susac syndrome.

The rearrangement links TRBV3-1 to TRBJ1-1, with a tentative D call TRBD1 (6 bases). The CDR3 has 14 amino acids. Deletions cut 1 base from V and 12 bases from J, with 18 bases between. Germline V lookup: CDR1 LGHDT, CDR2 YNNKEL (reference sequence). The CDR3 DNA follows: TGTGCCAGCAGCCAAGTGGGGCTTGGACAGACAACTTTCTTT. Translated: CASSQVGLGQTTFF.

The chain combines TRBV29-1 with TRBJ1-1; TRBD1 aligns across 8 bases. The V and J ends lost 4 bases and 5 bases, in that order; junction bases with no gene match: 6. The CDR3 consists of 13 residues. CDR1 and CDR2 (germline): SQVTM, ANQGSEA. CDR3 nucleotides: TGCAGCGTTGGGCAAGGACAGGGAACTGAAGCTTTCTTT. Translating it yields CSVGQGQGTEAFF.

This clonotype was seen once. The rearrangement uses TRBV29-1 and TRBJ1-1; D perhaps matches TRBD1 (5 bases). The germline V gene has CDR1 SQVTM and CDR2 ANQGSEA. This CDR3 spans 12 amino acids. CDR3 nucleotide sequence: TGCAGTTATCGGGGGGGGAACACTGAAGCTTTCTTT. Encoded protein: CSYRGGNTEAFF.

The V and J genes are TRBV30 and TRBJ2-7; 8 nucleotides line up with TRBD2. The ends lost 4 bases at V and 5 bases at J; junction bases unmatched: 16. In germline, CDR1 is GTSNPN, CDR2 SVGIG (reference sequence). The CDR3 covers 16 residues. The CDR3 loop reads CAWTGGSRGASDEQYF. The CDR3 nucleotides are TGTGCCTGGACGGGAGGGTCCAGAGGGGCCTCAGACGAGCAGTACTTC.

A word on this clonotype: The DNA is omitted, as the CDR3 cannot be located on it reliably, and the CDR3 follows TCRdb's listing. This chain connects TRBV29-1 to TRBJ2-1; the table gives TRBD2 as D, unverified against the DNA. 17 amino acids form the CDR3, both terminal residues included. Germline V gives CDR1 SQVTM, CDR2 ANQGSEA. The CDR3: CSVAGGSGGASSTRKFF.

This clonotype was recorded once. The chain's CDR3 is CSAPRTSGAEQFF. In DNA form, the CDR3 reads TGCAGTGCCCCAAGGACTAGCGGGGCTGAGCAGTTCTTC. This sequence joins TRBV20-1 and TRBJ2-1, with 12 positions matching TRBD2. There are 13 residues in the CDR3. Unmatched junction bases numbered 6, after V lost 6 bases and J lost 9 bases. CDR1 is DFQATT, CDR2 SNEGSKA, per germline (reference sequence).

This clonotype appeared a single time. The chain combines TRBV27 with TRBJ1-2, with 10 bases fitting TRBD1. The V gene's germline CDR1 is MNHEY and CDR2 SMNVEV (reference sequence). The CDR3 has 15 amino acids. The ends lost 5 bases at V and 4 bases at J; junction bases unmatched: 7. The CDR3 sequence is CASSIRDRGFYGYTF. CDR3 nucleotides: TGTGCCAGCAGTATCCGGGACAGGGGATTCTATGGCTACACCTTC.

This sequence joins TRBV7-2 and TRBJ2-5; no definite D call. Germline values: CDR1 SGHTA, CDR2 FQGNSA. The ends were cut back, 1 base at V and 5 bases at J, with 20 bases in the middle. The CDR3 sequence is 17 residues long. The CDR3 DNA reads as TGTGCCAGCAGCTTAGAAAGGGTCAGGTCACTTTTGGAGACCCAGTACTTC. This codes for CASSLERVRSLLETQYF.

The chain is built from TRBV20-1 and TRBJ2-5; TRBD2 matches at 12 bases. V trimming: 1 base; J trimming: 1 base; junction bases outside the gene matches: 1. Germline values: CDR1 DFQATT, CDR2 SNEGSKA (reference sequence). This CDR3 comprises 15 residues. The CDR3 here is CSARASGGGQETQYF. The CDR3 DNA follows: TGCAGTGCTAGAGCTAGCGGGGGGGGCCAAGAGACCCAGTACTTC.

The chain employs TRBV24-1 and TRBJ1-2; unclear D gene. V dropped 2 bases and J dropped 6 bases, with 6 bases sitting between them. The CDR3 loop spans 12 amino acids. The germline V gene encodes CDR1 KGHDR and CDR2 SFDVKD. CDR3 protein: CATSDSPNGYTF. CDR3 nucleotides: TGTGCCACCAGTGATTCACCCAATGGCTACACCTTC.

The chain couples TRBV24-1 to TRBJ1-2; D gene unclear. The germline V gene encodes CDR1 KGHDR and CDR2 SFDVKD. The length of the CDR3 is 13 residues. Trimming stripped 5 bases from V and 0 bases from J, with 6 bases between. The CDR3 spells CATSVQANYGYTF. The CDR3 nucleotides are TGTGCCACCAGTGTTCAAGCTAACTATGGCTACACCTTC.

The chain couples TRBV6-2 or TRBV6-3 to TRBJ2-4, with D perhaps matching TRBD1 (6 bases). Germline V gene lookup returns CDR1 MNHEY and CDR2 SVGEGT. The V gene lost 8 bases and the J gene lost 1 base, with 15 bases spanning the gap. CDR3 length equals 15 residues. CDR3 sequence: CASYHPQGAKNIQYF. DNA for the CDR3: TGTGCCAGCTATCATCCGCAGGGGGCCAAAAACATTCAGTACTTC.

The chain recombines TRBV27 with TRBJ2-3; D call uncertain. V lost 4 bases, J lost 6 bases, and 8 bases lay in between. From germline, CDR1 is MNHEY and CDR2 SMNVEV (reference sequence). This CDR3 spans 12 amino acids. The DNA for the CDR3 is TGTGCCAGCAGTTCCCCCCCCGATACGCAGTATTTT. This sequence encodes CASSSPPDTQYF.

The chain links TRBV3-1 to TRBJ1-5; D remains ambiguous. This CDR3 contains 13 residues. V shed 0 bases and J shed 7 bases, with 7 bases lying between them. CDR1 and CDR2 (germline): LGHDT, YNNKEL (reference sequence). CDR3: CASSQEFGQPQHF. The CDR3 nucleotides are TGTGCCAGCAGCCAAGAGTTCGGGCAGCCCCAGCATTTT.

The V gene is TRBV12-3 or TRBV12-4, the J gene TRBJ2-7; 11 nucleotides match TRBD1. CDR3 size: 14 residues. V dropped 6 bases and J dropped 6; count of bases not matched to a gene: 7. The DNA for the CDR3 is TGTGCCAGCAGCAACCGGGACAGGGGGTTCGAGCAGTACTTC. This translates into CASSNRDRGFEQYF.

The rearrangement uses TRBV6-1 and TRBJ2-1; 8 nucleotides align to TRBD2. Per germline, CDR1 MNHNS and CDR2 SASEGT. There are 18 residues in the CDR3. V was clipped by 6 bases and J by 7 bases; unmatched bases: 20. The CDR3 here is CASRGTMEAGTRVNEQFF. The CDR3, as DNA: TGTGCCAGCAGGGGGACAATGGAAGCCGGGACTAGGGTAAATGAGCAGTTCTTC.

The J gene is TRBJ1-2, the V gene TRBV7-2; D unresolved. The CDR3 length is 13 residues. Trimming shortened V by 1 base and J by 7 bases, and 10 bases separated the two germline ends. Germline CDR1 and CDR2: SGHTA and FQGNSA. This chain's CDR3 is CASSLGQAVGYTF. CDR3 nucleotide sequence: TGTGCCAGCAGCTTAGGCCAGGCGGTTGGCTACACCTTC.

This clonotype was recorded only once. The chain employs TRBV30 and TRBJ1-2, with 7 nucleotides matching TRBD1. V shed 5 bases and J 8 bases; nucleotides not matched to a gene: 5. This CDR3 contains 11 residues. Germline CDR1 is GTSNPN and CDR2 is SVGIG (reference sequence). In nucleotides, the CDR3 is TGTGCCTGGGCGACAGGGAACGGCTACACCTTC. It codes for CAWATGNGYTF.

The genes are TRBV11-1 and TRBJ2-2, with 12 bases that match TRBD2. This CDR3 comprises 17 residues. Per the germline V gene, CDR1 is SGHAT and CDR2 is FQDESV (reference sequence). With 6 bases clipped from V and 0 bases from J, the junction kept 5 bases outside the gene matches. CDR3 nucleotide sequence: TGTGCCAGCAGTTCGACTAGCGGGGGCCCGAACACCGGGGAGCTGTTTTTT. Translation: CASSSTSGGPNTGELFF. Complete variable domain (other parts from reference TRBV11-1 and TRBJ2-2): EAEVAQSPRYKITEKSQAVAFWCDPISGHATLYWYRQILGQGPELLVQFQDESVVDDSQLPKDRFSAERLKGVDSTLKIQPAELGDSAMYLCASSSTSGGPNTGELFFGEGSRLTVL.

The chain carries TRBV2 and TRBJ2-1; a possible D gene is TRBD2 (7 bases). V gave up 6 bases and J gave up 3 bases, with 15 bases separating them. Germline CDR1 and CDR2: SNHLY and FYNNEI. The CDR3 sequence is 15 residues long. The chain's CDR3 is CASRGKGGDYNEQFF. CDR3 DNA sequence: TGTGCCAGCAGGGGCAAAGGGGGGGACTACAATGAGCAGTTCTTC.

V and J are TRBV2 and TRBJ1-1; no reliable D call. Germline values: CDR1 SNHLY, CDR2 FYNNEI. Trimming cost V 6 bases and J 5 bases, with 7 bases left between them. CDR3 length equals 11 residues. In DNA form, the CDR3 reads TGTGCCAGCAGGTTGGGAACTGAAGCTTTCTTT. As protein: CASRLGTEAFF. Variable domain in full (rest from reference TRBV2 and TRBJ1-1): EPEVTQTPSHQVTQMGQEVILRCVPISNHLYFYWYRQILGQKVEFLVSFYNNEISEKSEIFDDQFSVERPDGSNFTLKIRSTKLEDSAMYFCASRLGTEAFFGQGTRLTVV.

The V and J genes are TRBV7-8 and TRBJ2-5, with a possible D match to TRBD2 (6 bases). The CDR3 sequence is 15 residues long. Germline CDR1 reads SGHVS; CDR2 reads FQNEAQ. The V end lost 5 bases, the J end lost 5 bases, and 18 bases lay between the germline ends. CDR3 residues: CASSREKRVGETQYF. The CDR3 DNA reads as TGTGCCAGCAGCCGTGAGAAGCGGGTGGGGGAGACCCAGTACTTC.

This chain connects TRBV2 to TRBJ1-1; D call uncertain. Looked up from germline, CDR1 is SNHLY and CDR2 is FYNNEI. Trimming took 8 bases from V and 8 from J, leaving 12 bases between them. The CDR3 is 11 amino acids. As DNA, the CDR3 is TGTGCCAGCCTAGACGGCCGCGAAGCTTTCTTT. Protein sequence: CASLDGREAFF.

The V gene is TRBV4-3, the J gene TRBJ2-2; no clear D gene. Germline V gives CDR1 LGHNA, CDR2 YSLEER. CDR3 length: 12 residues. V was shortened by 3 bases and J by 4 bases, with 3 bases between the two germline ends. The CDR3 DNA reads TGCGCCAGCAGCCAGGCCACCGGGGAGCTGTTTTTT. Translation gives CASSQATGELFF.

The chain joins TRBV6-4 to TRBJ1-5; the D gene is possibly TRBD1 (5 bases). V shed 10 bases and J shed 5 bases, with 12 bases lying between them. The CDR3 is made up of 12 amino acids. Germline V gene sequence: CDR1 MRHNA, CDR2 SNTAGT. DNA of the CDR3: TGTGCCATTATTCCAGGGTATCAGCCCCAGCATTTT. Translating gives CAIIPGYQPQHF.

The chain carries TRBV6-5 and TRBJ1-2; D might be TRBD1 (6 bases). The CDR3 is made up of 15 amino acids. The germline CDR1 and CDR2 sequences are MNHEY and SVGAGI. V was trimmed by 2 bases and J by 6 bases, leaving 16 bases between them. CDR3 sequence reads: CASSYRETGRDGYTF. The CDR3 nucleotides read TGTGCCAGCAGTTACCGAGAAACAGGGAGGGATGGCTACACCTTC.

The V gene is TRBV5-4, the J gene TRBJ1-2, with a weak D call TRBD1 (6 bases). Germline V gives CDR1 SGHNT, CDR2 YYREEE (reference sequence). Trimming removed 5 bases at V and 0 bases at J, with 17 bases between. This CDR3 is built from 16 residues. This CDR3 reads CASRSTPGTSNYGYTF. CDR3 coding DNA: TGTGCCAGCAGGTCTACCCCAGGGACATCTAACTATGGCTACACCTTC.

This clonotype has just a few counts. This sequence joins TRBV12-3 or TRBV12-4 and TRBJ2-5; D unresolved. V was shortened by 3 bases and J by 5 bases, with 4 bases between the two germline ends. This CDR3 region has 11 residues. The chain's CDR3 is CASSFGETQYF. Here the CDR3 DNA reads TGTGCCAGCAGTTTCGGTGAGACCCAGTACTTC.

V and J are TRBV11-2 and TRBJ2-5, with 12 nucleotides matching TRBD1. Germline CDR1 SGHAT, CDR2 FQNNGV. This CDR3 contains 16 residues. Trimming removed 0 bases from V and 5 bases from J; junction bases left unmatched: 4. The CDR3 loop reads CASSLDGTGGRETQYF. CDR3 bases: TGTGCCAGCAGCTTAGATGGGACAGGGGGCAGGGAGACCCAGTACTTC.

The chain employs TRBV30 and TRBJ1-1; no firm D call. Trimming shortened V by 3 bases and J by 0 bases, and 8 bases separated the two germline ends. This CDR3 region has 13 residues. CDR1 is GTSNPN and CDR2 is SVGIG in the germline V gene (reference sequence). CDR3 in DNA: TGTGCCTGGAGACAGAGAATGAACACTGAAGCTTTCTTT. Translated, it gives CAWRQRMNTEAFF.

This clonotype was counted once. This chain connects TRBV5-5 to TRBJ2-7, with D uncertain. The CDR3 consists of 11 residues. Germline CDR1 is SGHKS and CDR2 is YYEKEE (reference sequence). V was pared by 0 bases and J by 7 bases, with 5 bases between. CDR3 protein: CASSLAEEQYF. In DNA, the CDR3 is TGTGCCAGCAGCTTGGCCGAGGAGCAGTACTTC.

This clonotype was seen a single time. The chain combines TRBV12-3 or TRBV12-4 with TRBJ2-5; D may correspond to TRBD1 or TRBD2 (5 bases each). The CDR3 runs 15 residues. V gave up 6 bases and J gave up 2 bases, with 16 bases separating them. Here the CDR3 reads CASSPPGRRQETQYF. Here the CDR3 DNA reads TGTGCCAGCAGCCCTCCGGGACGGAGGCAAGAGACCCAGTACTTC.